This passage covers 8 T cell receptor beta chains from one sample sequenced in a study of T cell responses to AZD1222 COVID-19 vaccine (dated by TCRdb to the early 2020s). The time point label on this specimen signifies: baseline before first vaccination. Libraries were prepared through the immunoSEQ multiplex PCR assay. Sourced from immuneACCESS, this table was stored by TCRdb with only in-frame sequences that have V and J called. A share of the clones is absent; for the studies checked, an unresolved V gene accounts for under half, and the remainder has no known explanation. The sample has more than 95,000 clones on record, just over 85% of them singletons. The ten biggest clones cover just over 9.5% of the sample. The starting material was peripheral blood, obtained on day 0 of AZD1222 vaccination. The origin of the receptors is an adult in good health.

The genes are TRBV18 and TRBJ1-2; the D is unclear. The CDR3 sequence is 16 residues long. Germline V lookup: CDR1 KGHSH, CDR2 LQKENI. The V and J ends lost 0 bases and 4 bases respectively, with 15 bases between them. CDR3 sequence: CASSPPAASLVYGYTF. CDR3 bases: TGTGCCAGCTCACCACCGGCAGCCAGCCTCGTCTATGGCTACACCTTC.

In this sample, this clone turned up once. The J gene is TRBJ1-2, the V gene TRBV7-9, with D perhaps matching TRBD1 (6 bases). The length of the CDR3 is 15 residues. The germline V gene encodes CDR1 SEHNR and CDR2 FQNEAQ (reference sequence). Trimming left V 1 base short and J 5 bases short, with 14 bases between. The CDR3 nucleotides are TGTGCCAGCAGCTTAGGAGGTTCGGGGGCGTATGGCTACACCTTC. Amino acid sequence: CASSLGGSGAYGYTF.

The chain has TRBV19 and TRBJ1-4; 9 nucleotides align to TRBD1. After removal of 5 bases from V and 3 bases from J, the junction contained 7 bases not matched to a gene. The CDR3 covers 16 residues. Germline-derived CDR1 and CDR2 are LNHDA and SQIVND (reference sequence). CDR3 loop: CASSYRDRVANEKLFF. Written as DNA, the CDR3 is TGTGCCAGTAGTTACCGGGACAGGGTAGCTAATGAAAAACTGTTTTTT.

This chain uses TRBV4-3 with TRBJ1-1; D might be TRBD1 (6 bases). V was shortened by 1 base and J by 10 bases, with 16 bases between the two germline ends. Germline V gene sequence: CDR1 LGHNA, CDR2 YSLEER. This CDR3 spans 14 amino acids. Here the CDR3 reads CASSQVIRGARAFF. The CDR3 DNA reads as TGCGCCAGCAGCCAAGTTATTCGGGGGGCGCGAGCTTTCTTT.

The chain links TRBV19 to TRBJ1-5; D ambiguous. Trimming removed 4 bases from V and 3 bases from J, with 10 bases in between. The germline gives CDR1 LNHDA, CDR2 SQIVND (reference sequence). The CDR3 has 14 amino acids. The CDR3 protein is CASSRLSFNQPQHF. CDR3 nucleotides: TGTGCCAGTAGTAGGTTGAGTTTCAATCAGCCCCAGCATTTT.

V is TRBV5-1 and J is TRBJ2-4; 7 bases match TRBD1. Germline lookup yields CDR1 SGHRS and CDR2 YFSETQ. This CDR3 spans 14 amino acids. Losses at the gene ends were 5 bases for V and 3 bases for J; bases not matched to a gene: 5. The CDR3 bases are TGCGCCAGCAGTCTTGGACAGGACAAAAACATTCAGTACTTC. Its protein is CASSLGQDKNIQYF.

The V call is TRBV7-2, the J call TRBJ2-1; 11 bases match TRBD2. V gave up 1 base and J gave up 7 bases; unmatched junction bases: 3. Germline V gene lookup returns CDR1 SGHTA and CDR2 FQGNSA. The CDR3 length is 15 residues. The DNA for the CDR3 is TGTGCCAGCAGCTTAGTGGGGACTAGCGGAAATGAGCAGTTCTTC. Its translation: CASSLVGTSGNEQFF.

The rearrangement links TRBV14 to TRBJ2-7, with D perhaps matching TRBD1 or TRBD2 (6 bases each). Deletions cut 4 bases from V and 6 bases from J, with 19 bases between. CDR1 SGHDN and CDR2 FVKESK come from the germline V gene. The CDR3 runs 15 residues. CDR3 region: CASSPRLGGSREQYF. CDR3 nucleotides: TGTGCCAGCAGCCCGCGACTAGGGGGGTCTCGCGAGCAGTACTTC.